These 4 T cell receptor beta chains were sequenced from one sample in a study of read filtering for tumor transcriptome and immune sequencing. This library used roughly 400 ng RNA and molecular barcoded adaptors spanning alpha/delta and beta/gamma chains. Via MiXCR, TCRdb re-called the reads, giving one row per CDR3 protein. Of around 41,000 distinct CDR3 sequences in the sample, 14% are singletons; the top ten hold about 17%. The sample was a population of CD138-negative cells sorted from bone marrow. These receptors all stem from a donor at least 40 years old with multiple myeloma.

This clonotype was counted at least ten times. The chain carries TRBV3-1 and TRBJ1-4, with a tentative D call TRBD1 (6 bases). CDR3 length equals 12 residues. Germline CDR1 LGHDT, CDR2 YNNKEL (reference sequence). V dropped 2 bases and J dropped 8 bases, with 6 bases sitting between them. CDR3 sequence reads: CASSQTGEKLFF. In DNA, the CDR3 is TGTGCCAGCAGCCAAACAGGGGAAAAACTGTTTTTT.

This clonotype was seen only a few times. A far larger clone is just one base off, so this is likely a read error. V usage is TRBV5-5 and J usage is TRBJ2-5; 9 positions match TRBD1. V lost 4 bases, J lost 2 bases, and 6 bases stayed unmatched. This CDR3 comprises 15 residues. Germline loops: CDR1 SGHKS, CDR2 YYEKEE (reference sequence). CDR3 in DNA: TGTGCCAGCAGCCCGGGACAGGGAAAGCAAGAGACCCAGTACTTC. Translation: CASSPGQGKQETQYF.

This clonotype was detected ten times or more. Just one base apart from a much larger clone, this may be a read error. This chain joins TRBV7-9 and TRBJ1-1; TRBD1 aligns across 10 bases. The V gene's germline CDR1 is SEHNR and CDR2 FQNEAQ (reference sequence). J lost 6 bases, V lost 1 base, and 8 bases had no gene match. The CDR3 sequence is 16 residues long. In DNA form, the CDR3 reads TGTGCCAGCAGCTTAGGGACCGGGACAGGGGTCGCTGAAGCTTTCTTT. The encoded protein is CASSLGTGTGVAEAFF.

This clonotype was recorded many times. The chain employs TRBV7-6 and TRBJ1-4; TRBD1 aligns across 8 bases. With V trimmed by 5 bases and J by 15 bases, 14 bases remained unmatched. This CDR3 has 14 amino acids. The V gene's germline CDR1 is SGHVS and CDR2 FNYEAQ. CDR3 sequence (DNA): TGTGCCAGCAGCCCCCGGGACAGGCCTTTGATGGTGTTTTTT. Protein: CASSPRDRPLMVFF.